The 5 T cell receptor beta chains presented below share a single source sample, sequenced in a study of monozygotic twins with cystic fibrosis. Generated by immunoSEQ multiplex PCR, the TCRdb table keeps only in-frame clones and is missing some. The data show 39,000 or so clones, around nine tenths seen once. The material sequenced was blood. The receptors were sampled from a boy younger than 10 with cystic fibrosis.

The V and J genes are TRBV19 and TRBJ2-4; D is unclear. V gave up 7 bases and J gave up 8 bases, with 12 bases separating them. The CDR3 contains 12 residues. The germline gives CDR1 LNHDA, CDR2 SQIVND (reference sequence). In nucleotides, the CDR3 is TGTGCCAGTATCTCACGGACGGACATTCAGTACTTC. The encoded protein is CASISRTDIQYF.

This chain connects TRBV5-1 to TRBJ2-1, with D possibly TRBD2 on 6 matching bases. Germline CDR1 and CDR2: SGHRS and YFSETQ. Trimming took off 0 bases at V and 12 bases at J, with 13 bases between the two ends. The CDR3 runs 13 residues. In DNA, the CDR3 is TGCGCCAGCAGCTTGGCCCGTGCGGGGTCGCAGTTCTTC. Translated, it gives CASSLARAGSQFF.

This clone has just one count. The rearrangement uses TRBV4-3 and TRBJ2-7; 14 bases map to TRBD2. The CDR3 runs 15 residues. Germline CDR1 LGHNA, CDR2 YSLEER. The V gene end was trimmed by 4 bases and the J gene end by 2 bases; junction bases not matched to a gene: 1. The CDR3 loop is CASSPTSGGAYEQYF. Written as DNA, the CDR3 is TGCGCCAGCAGCCCGACTAGCGGGGGGGCCTACGAGCAGTACTTC.

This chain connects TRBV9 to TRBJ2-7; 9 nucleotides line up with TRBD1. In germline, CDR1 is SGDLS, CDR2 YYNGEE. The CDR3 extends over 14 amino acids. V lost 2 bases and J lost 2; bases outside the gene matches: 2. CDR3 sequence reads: CASSVDRGAYEQYF. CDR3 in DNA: TGTGCCAGCAGCGTTGACAGGGGGGCCTACGAGCAGTACTTC.

CDR3 nucleotides: TGCGCCAGCAGCTTGGCCAGGGGGCGGAGCGGGGAGCTGTTTTTT. The encoded protein is CASSLARGRSGELFF. V and J are TRBV5-1 and TRBJ2-2; 8 bases agree with TRBD1. This CDR3 has 15 residues. In germline, CDR1 is SGHRS, CDR2 YFSETQ. V shed 0 bases, J shed 7 bases, and the junction held 5 bases outside the gene matches.